The 24 T cell receptor beta chains reported below all come from one sample, sequenced in a study of blood T cell repertoires in COVID-19. The table came from immunoSEQ multiplex PCR; TCRdb's copy has only in-frame clones and leaves some out. This repertoire shows around 150,000 clones, approximately 82% found once; its top ten account for about 7.2%. What was sequenced was peripheral blood. Receptors originate from a woman aged 45-65 years in a cohort sampled during active or convalescent COVID-19.

The V and J genes are TRBV10-3 and TRBJ1-5; no clear D. The CDR3 is 17 residues long. The germline V and J ends were trimmed by 2 bases and 2 bases, with 16 bases remaining between them. Germline V lookup: CDR1 ENHRY, CDR2 SYGVKD. DNA of the CDR3: TGTGCCATCAGTGAGCGACTTTCCATCGGCGGCAATCAGCCCCAGCATTTT. It encodes CAISERLSIGGNQPQHF.

This chain uses TRBV7-2 with TRBJ2-5, with a tentative D call TRBD2 (7 bases). CDR1 SGHTA and CDR2 FQGNSA come from the germline V gene. Trimming shortened V by 5 bases and J by 5 bases, and 15 bases separated the two germline ends. The CDR3 loop spans 14 amino acids. CDR3 nucleotide sequence: TGTGCCAGCAGCGTGGGGGGGGCCGGGGAGACCCAGTACTTC. It is translated as CASSVGGAGETQYF.

The rearrangement links TRBV12-3 or TRBV12-4 to TRBJ1-2; 7 positions match TRBD1. Germline trimming cut 3 bases from V and 3 bases from J; bases unmatched to any gene: 1. This CDR3 has 13 amino acids. The CDR3 DNA sequence: TGTGCCAGCAGTTTCGGGACAGACTATGGCTACACCTTC. Its translation is CASSFGTDYGYTF.

This rearrangement joins TRBV7-9 to TRBJ1-2; D remains unclear. Per germline, CDR1 SEHNR and CDR2 FQNEAQ (reference sequence). V was cut by 5 bases and J by 5 bases, with 6 bases left in between. The CDR3 extends over 11 amino acids. The CDR3 protein is CASSPQYGYTF. CDR3 sequence (DNA): TGTGCCAGCAGCCCCCAGTATGGCTACACCTTC.

CDR3 loop: CASSLGFIDTQYF. CDR3 bases: TGTGCCAGCAGCTTAGGTTTTATAGATACGCAGTATTTT. This chain uses TRBV7-8 with TRBJ2-3; D is unresolved. The CDR3 has 13 amino acids. With 1 base removed from V and 5 bases from J, the gap between germline ends came to 7 bases. Germline CDR1 reads SGHVS; CDR2 reads FQNEAQ.

This clone was found a few times. The rearrangement joins TRBV7-9 to TRBJ2-2, with 11 positions matching TRBD2. Germline CDR1 SEHNR, CDR2 FQNEAQ (reference sequence). V gave up 5 bases and J gave up 2 bases; unmatched junction bases: 7. The CDR3 length is 17 residues. CDR3 loop: CASSPHSGGANTGELFF. In DNA form, the CDR3 reads TGTGCCAGCAGCCCCCATAGCGGGGGGGCCAACACCGGGGAGCTGTTTTTT.

In this sample, this clone turned up once. The chain uses TRBV19 and TRBJ1-5, with D maybe TRBD1 (6 bases). This CDR3 is built from 16 residues. Between the trimmed V and J ends, which lost 5 bases and 0 bases, there was a span of 14 bases. CDR1 is LNHDA and CDR2 is SQIVND in the germline V gene (reference sequence). Here the CDR3 DNA reads TGTGCCAGTAGTGCAATGGGGGCCCTTAGCAATCAGCCCCAGCATTTT. It specifies CASSAMGALSNQPQHF.

This chain links TRBV6-4 with TRBJ1-5; a weak D match, TRBD1 (5 bases). Trimming took 6 bases from V and 6 from J, leaving 15 bases between them. The germline CDR1 and CDR2 sequences are MRHNA and SNTAGT. The length of the CDR3 is 14 residues. Here the CDR3 DNA reads TGTGCCAGCAGCCCCGATGGGGGAGGTCAGCCCCAGCATTTT. It yields the protein CASSPDGGGQPQHF.

The V gene is TRBV19, the J gene TRBJ1-2; 8 nucleotides agree with TRBD1. Trimming removed 7 bases from V and 7 bases from J; junction bases left unmatched: 8. The length of the CDR3 is 13 residues. Germline V gene lookup returns CDR1 LNHDA and CDR2 SQIVND (reference sequence). The CDR3 DNA reads TGTGCCAGTAATCGACAGGGGTTGGGTGGCTACACCTTC. Translating it yields CASNRQGLGGYTF.

The rearrangement links TRBV6-2 or TRBV6-3 to TRBJ2-1, with D perhaps TRBD2 (5 bases). Trimming removed 7 bases from V and 2 bases from J, with 18 bases in between. The CDR3 is made up of 16 amino acids. Germline V lookup: CDR1 MNHEY, CDR2 SVGEGT. CDR3 sequence: CASTPRGQDPYNEQFF. Here the CDR3 DNA reads TGTGCCAGCACCCCCCGAGGGCAGGATCCCTACAATGAGCAGTTCTTC.

The CDR3 loop is CASSLASSVDEQFF. The CDR3 DNA reads as TGTGCCAGCAGCTTAGCTAGTAGCGTCGATGAGCAGTTCTTC. The chain links TRBV11-3 to TRBJ2-1; perhaps TRBD2 as D (5 bases). Germline V gene data show CDR1 as SGHNT and CDR2 as YENEEA. V was shortened by 1 base and J by 8 bases, with 12 bases between the two germline ends. The CDR3 has 14 residues. The full variable domain, completed using reference TRBV11-3 and TRBJ2-1, is EAGVVQSPRYKIIEKKQPVAFWCNPISGHNTLYWYLQNLGQGPELLIRYENEEAVDDSQLPKDRFSAERLKGVDSTLKIQPAELGDSAVYLCASSLASSVDEQFFGPGTRLTVL.

The chain carries TRBV5-6 and TRBJ1-6; D ambiguous. The CDR3 sequence is 14 residues long. V was clipped by 1 base and J by 10 bases, with 12 bases between them. Germline loops: CDR1 SGHDT, CDR2 YYEEEE. CDR3 amino acids: CASSLRRSWSPLHF. The CDR3 bases are TGTGCCAGCAGCTTGCGTCGGTCTTGGTCACCCCTCCACTTT.

The chain recombines TRBV5-1 with TRBJ2-3; 9 nucleotides agree with TRBD2. With 4 bases clipped from V and 5 bases from J, the junction kept 8 bases outside the gene matches. Per germline, CDR1 SGHRS and CDR2 YFSETQ. The CDR3 has 15 residues. Written as DNA, the CDR3 is TGCGCCAGCAGCCAACTAAGCGGGGGGAGAGATACGCAGTATTTT. Protein product: CASSQLSGGRDTQYF.

The gene calls are TRBV28 and TRBJ1-2; D remains ambiguous. CDR1 and CDR2 from the germline V gene are MDHEN and SYDVKM. With 4 bases removed from V and 3 bases from J, the gap between germline ends came to 6 bases. CDR3 size: 12 residues. This chain's CDR3 is CASSWGDYGYTF. The CDR3 region has the DNA TGTGCCAGCAGTTGGGGAGACTATGGCTACACCTTC.

This sequence joins TRBV6-2 or TRBV6-3 and TRBJ1-6; D might be TRBD1 (6 bases). This CDR3 is built from 13 residues. The ends were cut back, 4 bases at V and 6 bases at J, with 7 bases in the middle. CDR1 MNHEY and CDR2 SVGEGT come from the germline V gene. DNA for the CDR3: TGTGCCAGCAGTTGGACAGCTAATTCACCCCTCCACTTT. Translated, it gives CASSWTANSPLHF.

The J gene is TRBJ2-5, the V gene TRBV4-3, with 16 nucleotides matching TRBD2. The CDR3 covers 16 residues. Germline V gives CDR1 LGHNA, CDR2 YSLEER. V gave up 3 bases and J gave up 5 bases; unmatched junction bases: 3. The CDR3 loop reads CASSQGLAGGSETQYF. The DNA for the CDR3 is TGCGCCAGCAGCCAGGGACTAGCGGGGGGGAGCGAGACCCAGTACTTC.

The rearrangement links TRBV2 to TRBJ1-3, with D tentatively TRBD1 (6 bases). The germline V gene has CDR1 SNHLY and CDR2 FYNNEI. This CDR3 spans 12 amino acids. V was trimmed by 7 bases and J by 8 bases, leaving 12 bases between them. The DNA of the CDR3 is TGTGCCAGCAAAGTAGGGGGGGACACCATATATTTT. Protein product: CASKVGGDTIYF.

The V and J genes are TRBV27 and TRBJ1-5; 9 bases agree with TRBD1. This CDR3 region has 14 residues. V trimming: 5 bases; J trimming: 7 bases; junction bases outside the gene matches: 6. Per the germline V gene, CDR1 is MNHEY and CDR2 is SMNVEV (reference sequence). CDR3 residues: CASSARTGEQPQHF. CDR3 in DNA: TGTGCCAGCAGTGCTCGGACAGGGGAACAGCCCCAGCATTTT.

The gene calls are TRBV19 and TRBJ1-1, with 10 bases identical to TRBD1. V was clipped by 4 bases and J by 6 bases; unmatched bases: 8. Germline V lookup: CDR1 LNHDA, CDR2 SQIVND (reference sequence). This CDR3 region has 15 residues. The chain's CDR3 is CASSTGTGEVAEAFF. As DNA, the CDR3 is TGTGCCAGTAGTACCGGGACAGGGGAGGTGGCTGAAGCTTTCTTT. Using reference TRBV19 and TRBJ1-1 for the parts outside the CDR3, the full variable domain is DGGITQSPKYLFRKEGQNVTLSCEQNLNHDAMYWYRQDPGQGLRLIYYSQIVNDFQKGDIAEGYSVSREKKESFPLTVTSAQKNPTAFYLCASSTGTGEVAEAFFGQGTRLTVV.

The rearrangement uses TRBV5-1 and TRBJ1-1; D might be TRBD1 (5 bases). Germline V gene lookup returns CDR1 SGHRS and CDR2 YFSETQ. The CDR3 contains 13 residues. V lost 1 base and J lost 4, with 8 bases in between. CDR3 region: CASSLQGPTEAFF. As DNA, the CDR3 is TGCGCCAGCAGCTTGCAGGGTCCCACTGAAGCTTTCTTT.

The chain carries TRBV5-4 and TRBJ1-2; maybe TRBD1 (6 bases). The CDR3 has 15 residues. V lost 4 bases to trimming and J lost 3 bases, with 16 bases between them. CDR1 and CDR2 (germline): SGHNT, YYREEE (reference sequence). In nucleotides, the CDR3 is TGTGCCAGCAGCCCGGGGGGGGCGCTGGACTATGGCTACACCTTC. Translated: CASSPGGALDYGYTF.

This clone was seen only a few times. The rearrangement uses TRBV21-1 and TRBJ1-1; the D call in the table, TRBD1, was not verified against the DNA. TRBV21-1 is a pseudogene locus. There are 15 residues in the CDR3. The CDR3 sequence: CASSTGAQSNTEAFF. The DNA of the CDR3 is TGTGCCAGCAGCACAGGCGCACAGTCGAACACTGAAGCTTTCTTT.

V is TRBV30 and J is TRBJ1-2, with D possibly matching TRBD1 (6 bases). The CDR3 loop spans 13 amino acids. Trimming removed 4 bases at V and 3 bases at J, with 12 bases between. Germline V gene sequence: CDR1 GTSNPN, CDR2 SVGIG (reference sequence). In DNA, the CDR3 is TGTGCCTGGAAAACAGGGTTAGACTATGGCTACACCTTC. It encodes CAWKTGLDYGYTF.

The rearrangement links TRBV6-6 to TRBJ2-7, with D possibly being TRBD1 (6 bases). This CDR3 has 14 amino acids. Germline V gene sequence: CDR1 MNHNY, CDR2 SVGAGI (reference sequence). Trimming left V 6 bases short and J 1 base short, with 13 bases between. CDR3 DNA: TGTGCCAGCAGATACGGACAGAATTCCTACGAGCAGTACTTC. It codes for CASRYGQNSYEQYF.